These 10 T cell receptor beta chains share one sample of origin, sequenced in a study of vaccination effects on CD4 cells after COVID-19. Their antigens remain unidentified. Repertoires were generated with immunoSEQ multiplex PCR, while TCRdb's copy carries only in-frame clones and drops some. The table includes 55,000 or so clones, about 77% detected once. Sequencing in the ViraFEST assay came after antigen-specific CD4+ T cells had been expanded with viral peptide pools, which were used to stimulate PBMC. The culture ran for about 11 days, and then CD4+ T cells were isolated. This individual contracted SARS-CoV-2 between March and December 2020, as verified by PCR. Sequencing was performed on CD4+ T cells from PBMCs cultured with HIV peptides, taken before COVID-19 vaccination. Noted subset: HIV-1 Nef peptide pool negative control/reference culture. These receptor sequences come from a human donor who had a prior SARS-CoV-2 infection.

The V call is TRBV7-2, the J call TRBJ2-7; 14 bases fit TRBD2. With 5 bases clipped from V and 6 bases from J, the junction kept 6 bases outside the gene matches. Germline-derived CDR1 and CDR2 are SGHTA and FQGNSA. The CDR3 is 15 amino acids. CDR3 sequence (DNA): TGTGCCAGCAGCCTAAGGACTAGCGGGGGGCGCGAGCAGTACTTC. Its translation: CASSLRTSGGREQYF.

The V gene is TRBV10-2, the J gene TRBJ2-7; TRBD1 agrees at 11 bases. Unmatched junction bases numbered 10, after V lost 6 bases and J lost 6 bases. The germline gives CDR1 WSHSY, CDR2 SAAADI. The CDR3 is 15 residues long. CDR3 bases: TGCGCCAGCAGGAATAGGGACAGGGGGGCTGGCGAGCAGTACTTC. It is translated as CASRNRDRGAGEQYF.

The chain links TRBV11-1 to TRBJ2-7, with a possible D match to TRBD1 (5 bases). CDR3 length: 14 residues. Germline V gene lookup returns CDR1 SGHAT and CDR2 FQDESV (reference sequence). V lost 5 bases and J lost 1, with 12 bases in between. The CDR3 bases are TGTGCCAGCAGCCACGACAGTGGTTCCTACGAGCAGTACTTC. Amino acids: CASSHDSGSYEQYF.

The rearrangement uses TRBV18 and TRBJ2-1, with D unresolved. The CDR3 has 11 residues. The germline gives CDR1 KGHSH, CDR2 LQKENI. Trimming removed 6 bases from V and 9 bases from J, with 9 bases in between. The CDR3 reads CASSDEGEQFF. CDR3 DNA: TGTGCCAGCTCGGATGAAGGTGAGCAGTTCTTC.

This clone occurred a few times. CDR3 in amino acids: CASNRDENYGYTF. CDR3 sequence (DNA): TGTGCCAGCAATAGGGACGAAAACTATGGCTACACCTTC. The chain combines TRBV5-6 with TRBJ1-2, with TRBD1 as a possible D gene (5 bases). CDR3 length equals 13 residues. Germline loops: CDR1 SGHDT, CDR2 YYEEEE. V was shortened by 6 bases and J by 2 bases, with 11 bases between the two germline ends.

The rearrangement uses TRBV6-2 or TRBV6-3 and TRBJ2-5, with a possible D match to TRBD1 (5 bases). Germline CDR1 and CDR2: MNHEY and SVGEGT. The CDR3 length is 14 residues. The V and J ends lost 0 bases and 5 bases respectively, with 10 bases between them. This CDR3 reads CASSYSGVRETQYF. The CDR3 DNA reads as TGTGCCAGCAGTTACTCAGGGGTGCGGGAGACCCAGTACTTC.

This clone was counted between two and nine times. This chain uses TRBV14 with TRBJ2-7; D is perhaps TRBD2 (6 bases). The germline gives CDR1 SGHDN, CDR2 FVKESK. V shed 1 base and J shed 2 bases, with 15 bases lying between them. This CDR3 has 16 residues. This chain's CDR3 is CASSQGGSGAPYEQYF. The CDR3 DNA sequence: TGTGCCAGCAGCCAAGGGGGTAGCGGCGCCCCCTACGAGCAGTACTTC.

The CDR3 nucleotides are TGTGCCACCAGTGCAGGGCCGGGAAACACCATATATTTT. This translates into CATSAGPGNTIYF. V is TRBV24-1 and J is TRBJ1-3, with a possible D match to TRBD1 (5 bases). The CDR3 sequence is 13 residues long. Germline V gene lookup returns CDR1 KGHDR and CDR2 SFDVKD. V was clipped by 5 bases and J by 4 bases, with 8 bases between them.

This clone was detected a few times. Sequence at one end of the junction differs from germline and may be a read error. The chain combines TRBV7-7 with TRBJ2-5; tentatively, D is TRBD1 or TRBD2 (5 bases each). This CDR3 has 16 amino acids. The germline CDR1 and CDR2 sequences are SSHAT and FNYEAQ (reference sequence). The chain's CDR3 is CASSPRAGRPGETQYF. The CDR3, as DNA: TGTGCTAGCAGCCCTCGGGCAGGGAGACCAGGAGAGACCCAGTACTTC. The whole variable domain, remainder taken from reference TRBV7-7 and TRBJ2-5, is GAGVSQSPRYKVTKRGQDVTLRCDPISSHATLYWYQQALGQGPEFLTYFNYEAQPDKSGLPSDRFSAERPEGSISTLTIQRTEQRDSAMYRCASSPRAGRPGETQYFGPGTRLLVL.

The J gene is TRBJ2-3, the V gene TRBV7-2; no reliable D call. Germline V gene lookup returns CDR1 SGHTA and CDR2 FQGNSA. This CDR3 is built from 12 residues. Trimming took off 7 bases at V and 6 bases at J, with 11 bases between the two ends. For the CDR3, the DNA is TGTGCCAGCACGGGCTTCCTGGATACGCAGTATTTT. Amino acids: CASTGFLDTQYF.